This passage covers 22 T cell receptor beta chains from one sample sequenced in a study of blood T cell repertoires in COVID-19. Sequenced by immunoSEQ multiplex PCR; TCRdb stores in-frame clones only, minus some. The data show roughly 140,000 clones, 80% seen once. Sequencing was carried out using peripheral blood. Source of these receptors: a man aged 55 to 70 with active or convalescent COVID-19.

This clone showed up just once. The CDR3 here is CASSYQGSRFTFYGYTF. The CDR3 DNA follows: TGTGCCAGCAGTTATCAGGGCAGCCGCTTCACCTTCTATGGCTACACCTTC. The J gene is TRBJ1-2, the V gene TRBV6-2 or TRBV6-3; D possibly corresponds to TRBD1 (5 bases). The CDR3 extends over 17 amino acids. In germline, CDR1 is MNHEY, CDR2 SVGEGT. Trimming removed 3 bases at V and 4 bases at J, with 21 bases between.

The V gene is TRBV6-1, the J gene TRBJ2-1, with 14 bases identical to TRBD2. This CDR3 spans 16 amino acids. The germline gives CDR1 MNHNS, CDR2 SASEGT. The ends lost 4 bases at V and 7 bases at J; junction bases unmatched: 6. Here the CDR3 DNA reads TGTGCCAGCAGTGTGACGTGGACTAGCGGGAGGAATGAGCAGTTCTTC. It codes for CASSVTWTSGRNEQFF.

This clone was seen only once. This chain connects TRBV3-1 (or the pseudogene TRBV3-2) to TRBJ1-4; D not resolved. The V gene's germline CDR1 is LGHDT and CDR2 YNNKEL (reference sequence). Trimming pared 4 bases from V and 2 bases from J, leaving 8 bases between. CDR3 length equals 14 residues. Here the CDR3 DNA reads TGTGCCAGCAGCCTTGGGCACACTAATGAAAAACTGTTTTTT. This sequence encodes CASSLGHTNEKLFF.

This clone was seen a single time. This sequence joins TRBV27 and TRBJ1-4; 8 bases line up with TRBD1. The J segment lost 5 bases and the V segment lost 4 bases, leaving 3 bases of the junction unmatched. Germline CDR1 is MNHEY and CDR2 is SMNVEV (reference sequence). The CDR3 spans 14 residues. The CDR3 DNA reads as TGTGCCAGCAGTTCCAGGGGGCGGAATGAAAAACTGTTTTTT. This gives the protein CASSSRGRNEKLFF.

The chain couples TRBV7-2 to TRBJ1-4, with D possibly being TRBD1 (6 bases). The germline V gene has CDR1 SGHTA and CDR2 FQGNSA. The CDR3 has 15 amino acids. V lost 1 base and J 2 bases, leaving 8 bases between the germline ends. CDR3 in amino acids: CASSLERGTNEKLFF. CDR3 bases: TGTGCCAGCAGCTTAGAGAGGGGGACTAATGAAAAACTGTTTTTT.

J is TRBJ2-3 and V is TRBV9, with D hard to call. The CDR3 totals 16 residues. The V end was cut by 4 bases, the J end by 0 bases, with 15 bases between. Germline CDR1 SGDLS, CDR2 YYNGEE. The CDR3 is CASSPDVGRSTDTQYF. The CDR3 DNA reads as TGTGCCAGCAGCCCCGACGTGGGCCGCAGCACAGATACGCAGTATTTT.

This sequence joins TRBV24-1 and TRBJ2-5, with TRBD2 matching 11 bases. The CDR3 runs 20 residues. With 1 base clipped from V and 5 bases from J, the junction kept 17 bases outside the gene matches. Per germline, CDR1 KGHDR and CDR2 SFDVKD. The CDR3 spells CATSDLEAGSLAGGTETQYF. CDR3 DNA sequence: TGTGCCACCAGTGATTTAGAGGCAGGGTCATTAGCGGGAGGGACGGAGACCCAGTACTTC.

The V call is TRBV24-1, the J call TRBJ1-2; D not certain. Trimming removed 1 base at V and 6 bases at J, with 5 bases between. The CDR3 covers 12 residues. The germline V gene has CDR1 KGHDR and CDR2 SFDVKD. CDR3 DNA: TGTGCCACCAGTGATTTTAGCGATGGCTACACCTTC. It translates to CATSDFSDGYTF.

This rearrangement joins TRBV11-3 to TRBJ2-1, with 7 bases that match TRBD2. V shed 5 bases, J shed 7 bases, and the junction held 11 bases outside the gene matches. In germline, CDR1 is SGHNT, CDR2 YENEEA. The CDR3 totals 15 residues. The CDR3 region is CASSPPGGRENEQFF. The CDR3 DNA is TGTGCCAGCAGCCCCCCGGGCGGGAGAGAGAATGAGCAGTTCTTC.

The rearrangement joins TRBV7-8 to TRBJ2-7; possibly TRBD1 for D (5 bases). Trimming cost V 5 bases and J 0 bases, with 14 bases left between them. CDR1 is SGHVS and CDR2 is FQNEAQ in the germline V gene. This CDR3 contains 15 residues. The CDR3 DNA follows: TGTGCCAGCAGCCCCGGTGGCAGGGACTCCTACGAGCAGTACTTC. Encoded protein: CASSPGGRDSYEQYF.

The V call is TRBV2, the J call TRBJ1-1, with TRBD1 as a possible D gene (6 bases). This CDR3 has 15 amino acids. The germline V and J ends were trimmed by 6 bases and 6 bases, with 20 bases remaining between them. Germline V gene lookup returns CDR1 SNHLY and CDR2 FYNNEI. DNA of the CDR3: TGTGCCAGCAGGCCCGGGGGGGCGGAGGCCGCTGAAGCTTTCTTT. This translates into CASRPGGAEAAEAFF.

The genes are TRBV28 and TRBJ2-7, with 10 positions matching TRBD2. The ends lost 2 bases at V and 12 bases at J; junction bases unmatched: 4. The CDR3 runs 12 residues. The germline gives CDR1 MDHEN, CDR2 SYDVKM. In DNA form, the CDR3 reads TGTGCCAGCAGTTTACCTAGCGGGAGACGGTACTTC. Protein sequence: CASSLPSGRRYF.

This rearrangement joins TRBV10-3 to TRBJ1-2; 7 nucleotides agree with TRBD1. Germline V gene data show CDR1 as ENHRY and CDR2 as SYGVKD. This CDR3 is 12 amino acids long. V lost 6 bases, J lost 6 bases, and 4 bases stayed unmatched. As DNA, the CDR3 is TGTGCCATCAGAACAGGGGAGGATGGCTACACCTTC. Amino acid sequence: CAIRTGEDGYTF.

The CDR3 sequence: CASSPVGPQYGYTF. The CDR3 DNA is TGTGCCAGCAGCCCGGTGGGCCCCCAGTATGGCTACACCTTC. This chain links TRBV5-6 with TRBJ1-2; D not certain. In germline, CDR1 is SGHDT, CDR2 YYEEEE. Trimming removed 4 bases from V and 5 bases from J, with 15 bases in between. The CDR3 has 14 amino acids.

CDR3 in amino acids: CASSPYRGNTGELFF. The CDR3, as DNA: TGTGCCAGCAGTCCTTACAGGGGAAACACCGGGGAGCTGTTTTTT. This chain uses TRBV6-5 with TRBJ2-2, with 7 bases aligning to TRBD1. The V gene end was trimmed by 5 bases and the J gene end by 2 bases; junction bases not matched to a gene: 5. CDR1 and CDR2 from the germline V gene are MNHEY and SVGAGI. This CDR3 region has 15 residues.

There are many counts of this clone. The gene calls are TRBV7-3 and TRBJ2-6; weak D call: TRBD1 (5 bases). This CDR3 spans 15 amino acids. The germline CDR1 and CDR2 sequences are SGHTA and FQGTGA. Trimming removed 6 bases from V and 2 bases from J, with 11 bases in between. The CDR3 reads CASSPGSAGANVLTF. The CDR3 DNA reads TGTGCCAGCAGTCCAGGGTCGGCTGGGGCCAACGTCCTGACTTTC.

V gene TRBV11-1 combines with J gene TRBJ2-2; no clear D gene. The germline V gene encodes CDR1 SGHAT and CDR2 FQDESV (reference sequence). The CDR3 length is 14 residues. Trimming removed 1 base from V and 4 bases from J, with 7 bases in between. The DNA of the CDR3 is TGTGCCAGCAGCTTAGGGGCGACCACCGGGGAGCTGTTTTTT. Translating it yields CASSLGATTGELFF.

The gene calls are TRBV19 and TRBJ1-5; TRBD1 matches at 11 bases. CDR3 length equals 17 residues. CDR1 and CDR2 from the germline V gene are LNHDA and SQIVND (reference sequence). Losses at the gene ends were 4 bases for V and 1 base for J; bases not matched to a gene: 6. The CDR3 loop reads CASSRGQGAISNQPQHF. The CDR3 bases are TGTGCCAGTAGTAGAGGACAGGGGGCGATAAGCAATCAGCCCCAGCATTTT.

The V gene is TRBV6-6, the J gene TRBJ1-1, with D uncertain. CDR1 and CDR2 from the germline V gene are MNHNY and SVGAGI (reference sequence). This CDR3 comprises 15 residues. V was clipped by 1 base and J by 1 base, with 10 bases between them. The CDR3 bases are TGTGCCAGCAGTTACTTTAGCCATAAGAACACTGAAGCTTTCTTT. The encoded protein is CASSYFSHKNTEAFF.

The chain uses TRBV5-8 and TRBJ2-4; TRBD2 is a possible D gene (5 bases). Germline V CDR1 and CDR2: SGHTS, YDEGEE. V was clipped by 2 bases and J by 11 bases, with 23 bases between them. CDR3 size: 16 residues. CDR3 nucleotides: TGTGCCAGCAGCTTCCTTTTGGGGAGCCCGGCAAGCGTTCAGTACTTC. Its translation is CASSFLLGSPASVQYF.

The V and J genes are TRBV5-5 and TRBJ2-1; 7 nucleotides line up with TRBD1. Germline trimming cut 1 base from V and 4 bases from J; bases unmatched to any gene: 8. The CDR3 has 16 residues. CDR1 SGHKS and CDR2 YYEKEE come from the germline V gene (reference sequence). CDR3 protein: CASSLTGEVRYNEQFF. As DNA, the CDR3 is TGTGCCAGCAGCTTGACAGGGGAAGTGAGGTACAATGAGCAGTTCTTC.

This clone has only one observation. The gene calls are TRBV18 and TRBJ2-7; 9 bases fit TRBD1. This CDR3 is built from 15 residues. Trimming cost V 6 bases and J 1 base; bases outside gene matches: 7. Germline values: CDR1 KGHSH, CDR2 LQKENI. The CDR3 loop reads CASSSPGQGSYEQYF. The CDR3 nucleotides are TGTGCCAGCTCCAGTCCGGGACAGGGATCCTACGAGCAGTACTTC.